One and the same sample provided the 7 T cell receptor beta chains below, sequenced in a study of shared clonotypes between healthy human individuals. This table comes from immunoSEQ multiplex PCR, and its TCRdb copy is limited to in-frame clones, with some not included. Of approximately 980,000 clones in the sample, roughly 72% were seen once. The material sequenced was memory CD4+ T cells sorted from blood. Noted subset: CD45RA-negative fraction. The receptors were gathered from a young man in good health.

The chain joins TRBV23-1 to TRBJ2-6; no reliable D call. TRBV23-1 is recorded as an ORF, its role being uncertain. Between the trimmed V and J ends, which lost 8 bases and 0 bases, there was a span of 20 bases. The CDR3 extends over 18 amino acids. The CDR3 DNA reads TGCGCCAGCCGCCTATGGCAGGCCCACTTCTCTGGGGCCAACGTCCTGACTTTC. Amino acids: CASRLWQAHFSGANVLTF.

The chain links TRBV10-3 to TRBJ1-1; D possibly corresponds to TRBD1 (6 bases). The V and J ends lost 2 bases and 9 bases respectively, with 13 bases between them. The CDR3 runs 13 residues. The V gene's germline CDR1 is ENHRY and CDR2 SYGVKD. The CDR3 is CAISENRQEQAFF. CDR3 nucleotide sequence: TGTGCCATCAGTGAGAATAGACAGGAACAAGCTTTCTTT.

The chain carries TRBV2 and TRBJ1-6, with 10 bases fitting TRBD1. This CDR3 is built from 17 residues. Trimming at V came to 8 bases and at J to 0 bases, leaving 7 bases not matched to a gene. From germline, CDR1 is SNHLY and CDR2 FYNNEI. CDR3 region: CASRGTGVNSYNSPLHF. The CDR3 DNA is TGTGCCAGCCGGGGGACAGGGGTTAACTCCTATAATTCACCCCTCCACTTT.

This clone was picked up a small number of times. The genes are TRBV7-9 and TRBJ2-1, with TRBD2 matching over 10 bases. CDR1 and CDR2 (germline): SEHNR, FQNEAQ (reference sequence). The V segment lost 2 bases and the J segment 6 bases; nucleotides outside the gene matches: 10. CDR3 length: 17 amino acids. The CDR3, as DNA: TGTGCCAGCAGCTTACCGAGTTCAGCGGGAGGGGGCAATGAGCAGTTCTTC. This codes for CASSLPSSAGGGNEQFF.

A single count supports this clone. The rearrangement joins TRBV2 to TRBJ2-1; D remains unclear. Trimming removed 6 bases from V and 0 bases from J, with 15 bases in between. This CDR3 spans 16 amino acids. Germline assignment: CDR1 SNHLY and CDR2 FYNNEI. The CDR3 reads CASSPGLTFSYNEQFF. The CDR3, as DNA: TGTGCCAGCAGCCCGGGTCTCACCTTCTCCTACAATGAGCAGTTCTTC.

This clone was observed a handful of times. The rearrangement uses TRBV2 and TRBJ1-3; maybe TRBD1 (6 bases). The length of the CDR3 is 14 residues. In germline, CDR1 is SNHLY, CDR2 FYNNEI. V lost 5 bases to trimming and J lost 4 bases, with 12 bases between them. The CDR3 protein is CASSQQGRGNTIYF. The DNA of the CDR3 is TGTGCCAGCAGTCAACAGGGCAGAGGAAACACCATATATTTT.

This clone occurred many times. The CDR3 DNA follows: TGTGCCAGCAGTGAGGGGTTATACACTGAAGCTTTCTTT. Its translation is CASSEGLYTEAFF. V is TRBV6-6 and J is TRBJ1-1; tentative D call: TRBD1 (5 bases). The V gene's germline CDR1 is MNHNY and CDR2 SVGAGI (reference sequence). V was clipped by 5 bases and J by 3 bases, with 10 bases between them. There are 13 residues in the CDR3.